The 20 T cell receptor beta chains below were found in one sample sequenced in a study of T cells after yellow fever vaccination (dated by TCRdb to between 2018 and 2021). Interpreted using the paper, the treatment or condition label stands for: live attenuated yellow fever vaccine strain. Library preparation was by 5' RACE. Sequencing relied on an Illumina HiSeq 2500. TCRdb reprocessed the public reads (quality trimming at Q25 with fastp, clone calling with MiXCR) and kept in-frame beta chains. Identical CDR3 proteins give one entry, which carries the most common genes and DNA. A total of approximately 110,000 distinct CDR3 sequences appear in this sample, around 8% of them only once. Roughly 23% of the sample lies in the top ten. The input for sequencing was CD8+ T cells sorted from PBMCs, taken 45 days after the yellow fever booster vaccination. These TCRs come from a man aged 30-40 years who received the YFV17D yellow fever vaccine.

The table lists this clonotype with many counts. The DNA of the CDR3 is TGTGCCTGCCAGACAGGGGGCCCCTACGAGCAGTACTTC. This gives the protein CACQTGGPYEQYF. The chain carries TRBV30 and TRBJ2-7; TRBD1 aligns across 10 bases. The CDR3 runs 13 residues. CDR1 and CDR2 from the germline V gene are GTSNPN and SVGIG (reference sequence). J gave up 2 bases and V 6 bases, and 4 bases lay outside the gene matches. The full variable domain, in which reference TRBV30 and TRBJ2-7 provide the parts outside the CDR3, is SQTIHQWPATLVQPVGSPLSLECTVEGTSNPNLYWYRQAAGRGLQLLFYSVGIGQISSEVPQNLSASRPQDRQFILSSKKLLLSDSGFYLCACQTGGPYEQYFGPGTRLTVT.

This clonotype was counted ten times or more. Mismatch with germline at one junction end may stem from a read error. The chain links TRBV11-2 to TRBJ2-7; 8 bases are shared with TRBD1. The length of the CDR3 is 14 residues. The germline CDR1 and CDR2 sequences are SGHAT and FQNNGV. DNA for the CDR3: TGTGCCAGCAGCCCCGGACAGGGCTCCAACGAGCAGTACTTC. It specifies CASSPGQGSNEQYF.

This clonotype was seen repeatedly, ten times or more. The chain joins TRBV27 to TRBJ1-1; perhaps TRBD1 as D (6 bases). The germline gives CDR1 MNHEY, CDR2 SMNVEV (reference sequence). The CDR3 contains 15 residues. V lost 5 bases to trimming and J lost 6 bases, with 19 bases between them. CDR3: CASSTYSTGLAEAFF. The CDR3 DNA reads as TGTGCCAGCAGTACATACTCAACAGGGTTGGCTGAAGCTTTCTTT.

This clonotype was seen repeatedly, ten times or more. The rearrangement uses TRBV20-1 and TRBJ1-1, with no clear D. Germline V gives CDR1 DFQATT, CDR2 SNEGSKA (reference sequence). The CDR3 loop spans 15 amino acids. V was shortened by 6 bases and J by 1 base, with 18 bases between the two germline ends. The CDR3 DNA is TGCAGTGCAATAAACAGCTGGGCGGGGAACACTGAAGCTTTCTTT. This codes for CSAINSWAGNTEAFF.

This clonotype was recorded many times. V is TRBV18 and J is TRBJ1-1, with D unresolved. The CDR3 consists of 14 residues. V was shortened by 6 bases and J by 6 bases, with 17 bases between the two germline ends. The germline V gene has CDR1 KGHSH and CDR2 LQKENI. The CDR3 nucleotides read TGTGCCAGCTCGCCAACTATGGCTGGGGCTGAAGCTTTCTTT. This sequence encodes CASSPTMAGAEAFF.

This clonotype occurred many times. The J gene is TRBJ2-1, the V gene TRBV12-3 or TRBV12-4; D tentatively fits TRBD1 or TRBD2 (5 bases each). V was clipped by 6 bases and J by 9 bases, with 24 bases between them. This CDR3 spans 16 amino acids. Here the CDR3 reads CASSQGTSAPVAEQFF. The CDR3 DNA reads TGTGCCAGCAGCCAGGGTACTAGTGCGCCGGTTGCTGAGCAGTTCTTC.

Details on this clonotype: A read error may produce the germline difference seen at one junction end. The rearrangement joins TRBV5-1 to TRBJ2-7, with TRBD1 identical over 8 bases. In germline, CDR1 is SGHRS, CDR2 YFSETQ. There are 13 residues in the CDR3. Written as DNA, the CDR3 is TGCGTCAGCAGCCCCGGACAGGGCTACGAGCAGTACTTC. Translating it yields CVSSPGQGYEQYF.

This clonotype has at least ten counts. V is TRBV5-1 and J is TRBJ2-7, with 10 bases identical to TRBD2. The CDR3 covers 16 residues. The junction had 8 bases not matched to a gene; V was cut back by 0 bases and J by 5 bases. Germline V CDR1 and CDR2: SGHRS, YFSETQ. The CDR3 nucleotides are TGCGCCAGCAGCTTGGGGACTAGCGGAGGATTTGACGAGCAGTACTTC. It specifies CASSLGTSGGFDEQYF.

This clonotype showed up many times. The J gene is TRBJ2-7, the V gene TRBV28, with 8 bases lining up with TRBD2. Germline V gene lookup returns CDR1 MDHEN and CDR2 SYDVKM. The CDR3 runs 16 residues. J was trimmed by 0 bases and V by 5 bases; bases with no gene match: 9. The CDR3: CASSPDGLAGSYEQYF. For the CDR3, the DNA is TGTGCCAGCAGTCCTGATGGGCTAGCGGGCTCCTACGAGCAGTACTTC.

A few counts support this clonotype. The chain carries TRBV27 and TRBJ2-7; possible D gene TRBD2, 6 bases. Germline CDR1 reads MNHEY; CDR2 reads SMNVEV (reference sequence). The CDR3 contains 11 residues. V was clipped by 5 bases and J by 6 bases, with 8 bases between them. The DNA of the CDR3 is TGTGCCAGCAGTGCGGGATTCGAGCAGTACTTC. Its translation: CASSAGFEQYF.

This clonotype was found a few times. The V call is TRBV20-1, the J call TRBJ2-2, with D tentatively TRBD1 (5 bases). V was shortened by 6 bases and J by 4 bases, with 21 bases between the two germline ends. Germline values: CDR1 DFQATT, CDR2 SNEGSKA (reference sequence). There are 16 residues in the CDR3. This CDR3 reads CSALDDREGTTGELFF. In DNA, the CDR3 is TGCAGTGCCCTGGATGACAGAGAAGGTACCACCGGGGAGCTGTTTTTT.

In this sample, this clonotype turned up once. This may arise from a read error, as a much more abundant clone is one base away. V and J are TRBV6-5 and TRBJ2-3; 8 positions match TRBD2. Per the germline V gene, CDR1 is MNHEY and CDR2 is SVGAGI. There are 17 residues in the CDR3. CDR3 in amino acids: CACSYSMPAGVADTQYF. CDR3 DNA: TGTGCCTGCAGTTACTCGATGCCAGCGGGAGTTGCAGATACGCAGTATTTT.

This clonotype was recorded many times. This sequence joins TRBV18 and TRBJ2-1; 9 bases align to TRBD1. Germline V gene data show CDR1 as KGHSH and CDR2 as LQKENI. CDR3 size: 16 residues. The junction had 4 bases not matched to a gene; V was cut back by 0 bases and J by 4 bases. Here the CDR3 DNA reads TGTGCCAGCTCACCACCGGGGACAGGGACTTACAATGAGCAGTTCTTC. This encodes CASSPPGTGTYNEQFF.

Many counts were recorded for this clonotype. In DNA, the CDR3 is TGCGCCAGCAGCTTGGTAGGGTGGGGAGCCGGACAGGGGGCTGCTGATGAGCAGTTCTTC. Residues: CASSLVGWGAGQGAADEQFF. V and J are TRBV5-1 and TRBJ2-1, with 11 bases fitting TRBD1. The germline V gene has CDR1 SGHRS and CDR2 YFSETQ. The CDR3 length is 20 residues. Germline trimming cut 0 bases from V and 8 bases from J; bases unmatched to any gene: 19.

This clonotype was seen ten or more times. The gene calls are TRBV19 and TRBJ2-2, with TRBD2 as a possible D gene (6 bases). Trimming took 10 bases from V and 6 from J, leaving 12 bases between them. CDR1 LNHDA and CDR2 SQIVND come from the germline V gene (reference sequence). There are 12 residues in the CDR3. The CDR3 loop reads CATTSHPGELFF. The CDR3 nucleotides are TGTGCCACAACTAGCCACCCCGGGGAGCTGTTTTTT.

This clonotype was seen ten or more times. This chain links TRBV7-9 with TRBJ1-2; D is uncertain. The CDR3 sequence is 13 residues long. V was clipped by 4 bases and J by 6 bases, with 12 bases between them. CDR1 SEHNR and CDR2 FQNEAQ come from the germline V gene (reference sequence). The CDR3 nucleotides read TGTGCCAGCAGCTCCCGCTCCGTTGATGGCTACACCTTC. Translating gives CASSSRSVDGYTF.

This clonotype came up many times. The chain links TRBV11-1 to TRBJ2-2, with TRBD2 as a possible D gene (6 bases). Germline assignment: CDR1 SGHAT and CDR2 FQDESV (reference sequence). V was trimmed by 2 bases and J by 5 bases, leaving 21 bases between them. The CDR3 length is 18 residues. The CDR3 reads CASSLPTDSSRETGELFF. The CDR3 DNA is TGTGCCAGCAGCTTACCAACCGATAGCTCCCGGGAGACCGGGGAGCTGTTTTTT.

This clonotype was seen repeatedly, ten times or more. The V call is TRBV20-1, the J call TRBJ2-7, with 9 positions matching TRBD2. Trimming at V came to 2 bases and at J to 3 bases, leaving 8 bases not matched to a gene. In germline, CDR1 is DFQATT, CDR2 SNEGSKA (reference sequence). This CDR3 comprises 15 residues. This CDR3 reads CSARLAGSPLYEQYF. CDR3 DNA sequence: TGCAGTGCTAGACTAGCGGGATCCCCTCTCTACGAGCAGTACTTC.

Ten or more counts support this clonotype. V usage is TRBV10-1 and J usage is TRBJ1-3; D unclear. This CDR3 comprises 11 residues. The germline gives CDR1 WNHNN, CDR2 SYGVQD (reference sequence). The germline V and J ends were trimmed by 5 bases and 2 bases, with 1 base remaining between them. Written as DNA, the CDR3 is TGCGCCAGCAGTACTGGAAACACCATATATTTT. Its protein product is CASSTGNTIYF.

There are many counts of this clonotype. The CDR3 is CASRGQSYEQYF. CDR3 nucleotide sequence: TGTGCCAGCAGAGGACAGTCCTACGAGCAGTACTTC. The chain carries TRBV11-2 and TRBJ2-7; maybe TRBD1 (6 bases). V lost 6 bases to trimming and J lost 1 base, with 7 bases between them. The CDR3 extends over 12 amino acids. CDR1 and CDR2 from the germline V gene are SGHAT and FQNNGV.